This T cell receptor (beta chain) was sequenced during a study of PD-1 blockade in classical Hodgkin lymphoma. A word on this clone: Its antigen is unknown.

Sequencing used immunoSEQ multiplex PCR; TCRdb keeps in-frame clones, though not all of them. The sample comprises fewer than 30,000 clones, 88% of which are singletons, and 6.7% rests with the top ten. Each of the patients experienced relapse following autologous stem cell transplantation, and their brentuximab vedotin exposure differed. By magnetic negative selection, CD8+ T cells were isolated from the thawed PBMCs. Complete response, partial response or progressive disease constituted the best response categories observed. Regarding the study as a whole: Reports indicated that newly diagnosed patients had lower baseline TCR diversity than healthy donors did.

J was trimmed by 7 bases and V by 7 bases; bases with no gene match: 10. The germline gives CDR1 MDHEN, CDR2 SYDVKM. The CDR3 is made up of 15 amino acids. This TCR came from a human donor with classical Hodgkin lymphoma. This chain connects TRBV28 to TRBJ2-1; 10 positions match TRBD1. The sample was CD8+ T cells from blood, taken at baseline. In DNA, the CDR3 is TGTGCCAGCACTTCGACGACAGGGGGCCAGAATGAGCAGTTCTTC. It translates to CASTSTTGGQNEQFF.